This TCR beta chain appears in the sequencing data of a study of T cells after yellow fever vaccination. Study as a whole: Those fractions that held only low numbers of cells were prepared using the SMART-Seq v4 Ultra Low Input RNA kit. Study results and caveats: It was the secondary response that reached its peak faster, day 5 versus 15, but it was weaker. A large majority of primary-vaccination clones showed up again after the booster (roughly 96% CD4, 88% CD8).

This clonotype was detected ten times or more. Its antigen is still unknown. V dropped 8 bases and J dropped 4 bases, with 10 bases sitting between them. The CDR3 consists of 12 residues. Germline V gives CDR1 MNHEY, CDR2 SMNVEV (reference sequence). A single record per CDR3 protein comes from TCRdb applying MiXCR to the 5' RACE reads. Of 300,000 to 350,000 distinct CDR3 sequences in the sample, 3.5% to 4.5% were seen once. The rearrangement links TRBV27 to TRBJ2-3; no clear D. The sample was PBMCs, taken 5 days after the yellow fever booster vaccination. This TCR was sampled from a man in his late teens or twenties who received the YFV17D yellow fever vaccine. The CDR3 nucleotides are TGTGCCAGCGTTGACCCCGCAGATACGCAGTATTTT. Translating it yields CASVDPADTQYF.